This T cell receptor (beta chain) was recovered during a study of cytomegalovirus exposure and HLA in healthy donors. About the research overall: A prior study identified 117 million unique TCR beta sequences from 200 million or so T cells. Unique TCRs numbering roughly 80 million, obtained from HLA-typed donors, made up an early data release. Study results and caveats: Sequencing depth roughly uniform across donors was assumed in presence/absence analyses.

The PCR contained 60 Vbeta and 13 Jbeta primers. Assay: immunoSEQ multiplex PCR; the TCRdb copy retains only in-frame clones and omits some. This table has around 120,000 clones, about 81% appearing once. This clone was observed a single time. The antigen is undetermined. As the CDR3 is not closed by the conserved phenylalanine or tryptophan, this likely results from a read error. Per the germline V gene, CDR1 is SNHLY and CDR2 is FYNNEI. The length of the CDR3 is 17 residues. V lost 3 bases to trimming and J lost 4 bases; unmatched junction nucleotides: 14. Sequencing was done on a sample of PBMCs. This receptor was taken from a woman in her 40s in good health and CMV-seropositive. The chain employs TRBV2 and TRBJ1-2; 7 bases are a match to TRBD1. The CDR3 protein is CASSDGDRDFLIYGYTL. The CDR3 nucleotides read TGTGCCAGCAGTGACGGAGACAGGGATTTCTTAATCTATGGCTACACCCTC.